This T cell receptor (beta chain) was sequenced for a study of CD8+ T cells in alopecia areata. At the level of the study: Treatment of the treated patients consisted of oral tofacitinib, 5 to 10 mg twice daily.

CDR1 SQVTM and CDR2 ANQGSEA come from the germline V gene. V was shortened by 3 bases and J by 11 bases, with 11 bases between the two germline ends. This CDR3 spans 10 amino acids. This clone was seen a few times. Sequencing templates came from extracted RNA that was reverse transcribed into cDNA. TCRdb keeps only in-frame clones here, not all; method: immunoSEQ multiplex PCR. Counted here are 75,000 to 100,000 clones, roughly 42% occurring once; the ten biggest clones make up around 0.8%. This TCR derives from a human donor with alopecia areata. Sequenced: CD4+ T cells sorted from blood. V gene TRBV29-1 combines with J gene TRBJ2-7; TRBD2 might be the D (6 bases). CDR3: CSVEEGHEYF. The CDR3 coding sequence is TGCAGCGTTGAGGAGGGGCACGAGTACTTC.